Below, 10 T cell receptor beta chains from the same sample are listed, as sequenced in a study of blood T cell repertoires in COVID-19. Sequenced by immunoSEQ multiplex PCR; TCRdb stores in-frame clones only, minus some. The repertoire holds some 100,000 clones, with 86% as singletons. Sample: peripheral blood. All receptors derive from a man between 65 and 85 years old who had recovered from COVID-19.

The chain uses TRBV29-1 and TRBJ2-5; TRBD2 aligns across 9 bases. After removal of 5 bases from V and 1 base from J, the junction contained 2 bases not matched to a gene. This CDR3 spans 13 amino acids. The germline V gene encodes CDR1 SQVTM and CDR2 ANQGSEA. The CDR3 DNA reads as TGCAGCGTTCTAGCGGGGATCCAAGAGACCCAGTACTTC. It encodes CSVLAGIQETQYF.

The chain has TRBV28 and TRBJ1-2, with 9 bases that match TRBD1. This CDR3 spans 16 amino acids. Losses at the gene ends were 5 bases for V and 2 bases for J; bases not matched to a gene: 9. Germline assignment: CDR1 MDHEN and CDR2 SYDVKM. The CDR3 DNA sequence: TGTGCCAGCAGTCCCGCTTCCGGGACAGGGAACTATGGCTACACCTTC. It encodes CASSPASGTGNYGYTF.

The table lists this clone with a count of one. The rearrangement joins TRBV7-8 to TRBJ2-4, with D unresolved. The CDR3 consists of 17 residues. V was trimmed by 5 bases and J by 0 bases, leaving 17 bases between them. Germline assignment: CDR1 SGHVS and CDR2 FQNEAQ. The CDR3 DNA reads as TGTGCCAGCAGCCCGACCGGAGAGGCCCTAGCCAAAAACATTCAGTACTTC. The encoded protein is CASSPTGEALAKNIQYF. Drawing the rest from reference TRBV7-8 and TRBJ2-4, the complete variable domain is GAGVSQSPRYKVAKRGQDVALRCDPISGHVSLFWYQQALGQGPEFLTYFQNEAQLDKSGLPSDRFFAERPEGSVSTLKIQRTQQEDSAVYLCASSPTGEALAKNIQYFGAGTRLSVL.

This clone was detected once. The rearrangement uses TRBV7-9 and TRBJ2-3; D remains ambiguous. V was cut by 1 base and J by 2 bases, with 7 bases left in between. CDR3 length equals 14 residues. Germline V gene sequence: CDR1 SEHNR, CDR2 FQNEAQ (reference sequence). The CDR3 spells CASSLVVHTDTQYF. CDR3 bases: TGTGCCAGCAGCTTAGTAGTCCACACAGATACGCAGTATTTT.

V usage is TRBV5-5 and J usage is TRBJ1-6; D remains unclear. This CDR3 has 17 residues. Looked up from germline, CDR1 is SGHKS and CDR2 is YYEKEE (reference sequence). V was clipped by 4 bases and J by 3 bases, with 17 bases between them. The DNA of the CDR3 is TGTGCCAGCAGCCGGCTAGCCGACGGGCTCTATAATTCACCCCTCCACTTT. This gives the protein CASSRLADGLYNSPLHF.

The chain has TRBV5-1 and TRBJ2-5; 7 bases match TRBD1. Germline trimming cut 0 bases from V and 7 bases from J; bases unmatched to any gene: 9. The CDR3 runs 15 residues. The V gene's germline CDR1 is SGHRS and CDR2 YFSETQ. CDR3 sequence reads: CASSLARTGPGTQYF. The CDR3 DNA reads TGCGCCAGCAGCTTGGCCAGGACAGGCCCTGGGACCCAGTACTTC.

V gene TRBV3-1 (or the pseudogene TRBV3-2) combines with J gene TRBJ1-2; D is ambiguous. Germline V lookup: CDR1 LGHDT, CDR2 YNNKEL (reference sequence). CDR3 size: 14 residues. Trimming cost V 0 bases and J 4 bases, with 9 bases left between them. CDR3 in amino acids: CASSQESGSYGYTF. The CDR3 bases are TGTGCCAGCAGCCAAGAGTCGGGGAGCTATGGCTACACCTTC.

This chain uses TRBV7-2 with TRBJ2-7, with a possible D match to TRBD1 (6 bases). V was shortened by 2 bases and J by 3 bases, with 14 bases between the two germline ends. Germline CDR1 and CDR2: SGHTA and FQGNSA. CDR3 length: 15 residues. CDR3 protein: CASSLRAGENYEQYF. DNA of the CDR3: TGTGCCAGCAGCTTAAGGGCAGGGGAGAACTACGAGCAGTACTTC.

The chain links TRBV24-1 to TRBJ2-4, with D perhaps matching TRBD1 (6 bases). Germline-derived CDR1 and CDR2 are KGHDR and SFDVKD. CDR3 length equals 16 residues. The V gene lost 10 bases and the J gene lost 8 bases, with 26 bases spanning the gap. CDR3 sequence: CATFPYSTGKGDIQYF. In DNA form, the CDR3 reads TGTGCCACATTCCCCTATTCGACAGGAAAGGGGGACATTCAGTACTTC.

This sequence joins TRBV5-6 and TRBJ1-6; a weak D match, TRBD1 (6 bases). CDR1 is SGHDT, CDR2 YYEEEE, per germline. The CDR3 length is 14 residues. Trimming removed 4 bases from V and 5 bases from J, with 10 bases in between. Here the CDR3 reads CASSPDSHNSPLHF. CDR3 nucleotide sequence: TGTGCCAGCAGCCCGGACAGCCATAATTCACCCCTCCACTTT. The variable domain in full, completed from reference TRBV5-6 and TRBJ1-6, reads DAGVTQSPTHLIKTRGQQVTLRCSPKSGHDTVSWYQQALGQGPQFIFQYYEEEERQRGNFPDRFSGHQFPNYSSELNVNALLLGDSALYLCASSPDSHNSPLHFGNGTRLTVT.